Presented here are 9 T cell receptor beta chains from one specimen sequenced in a study of lymphopenia after photon versus proton radiotherapy. The protocol was immunoSEQ multiplex PCR, while the TCRdb copy is restricted to in-frame clones and leaves out a portion. The profile shows 53,000 or so clones, around 83% of them singletons. Source: peripheral blood, taken from a patient treated with photon-based radiotherapy. These receptors all stem from a man in his fifties with gastric cancer.

The V call is TRBV19, the J call TRBJ1-2; 9 bases agree with TRBD1. V dropped 9 bases and J dropped 7; count of bases not matched to a gene: 9. The CDR3 spans 13 residues. Germline V gene data show CDR1 as LNHDA and CDR2 as SQIVND (reference sequence). CDR3 bases: TGTGCCAGCCGCCCGGACAGGGGTCCTGGCTACACCTTC. It yields the protein CASRPDRGPGYTF.

This clone was observed a single time. This sequence joins TRBV11-2 and TRBJ1-4, with 7 bases that match TRBD1. This CDR3 comprises 14 residues. V gave up 4 bases and J gave up 10 bases; unmatched junction bases: 9. CDR1 and CDR2 (germline): SGHAT, FQNNGV. The CDR3 protein is CASSSTGRDGKLFF. The CDR3 DNA follows: TGTGCCAGCAGCTCGACAGGGCGGGATGGAAAACTGTTTTTT.

The rearrangement joins TRBV5-1 to TRBJ1-2; the match to TRBD1 covers 7 bases. This CDR3 contains 16 residues. Trimming at V came to 0 bases and at J to 8 bases, leaving 13 bases not matched to a gene. Germline loops: CDR1 SGHRS, CDR2 YFSETQ. CDR3 residues: CASSLETGFRVYGYTF. The CDR3 nucleotides are TGCGCCAGCAGCTTGGAGACAGGGTTCCGAGTTTACGGCTACACCTTC.

Written as DNA, the CDR3 is TGCGCCAGCCGCTACGGGACTAGCCCGGATACGCAGTATTTT. Its translation is CASRYGTSPDTQYF. V and J are TRBV5-1 and TRBJ2-3; the match to TRBD2 covers 9 bases. Germline V CDR1 and CDR2: SGHRS, YFSETQ. Losses at the gene ends were 7 bases for V and 6 bases for J; bases not matched to a gene: 9. The CDR3 is made up of 14 amino acids.

This clone was seen once. The rearrangement links TRBV30 to TRBJ1-4; D not resolved. This CDR3 is 13 amino acids long. Trimming pared 3 bases from V and 4 bases from J, leaving 9 bases between. CDR1 and CDR2 (germline): GTSNPN, SVGIG (reference sequence). The DNA for the CDR3 is TGTGCCTGGAGAAGGGAGTTTAATGAAAAACTGTTTTTT. Its translation: CAWRREFNEKLFF.

This clone was found a few times. The rearrangement uses TRBV10-3 and TRBJ1-1; D not certain. The CDR3 spans 13 residues. The germline CDR1 and CDR2 sequences are ENHRY and SYGVKD. V lost 4 bases and J lost 1, with 7 bases in between. The CDR3 here is CAISGSKNTEAFF. Here the CDR3 DNA reads TGTGCCATCAGTGGTTCAAAGAACACTGAAGCTTTCTTT.

This clone was seen a single time. The chain is built from TRBV11-2 and TRBJ2-6; tentatively, D is TRBD1 (6 bases). The germline gives CDR1 SGHAT, CDR2 FQNNGV. This CDR3 region has 16 residues. V lost 5 bases and J lost 2, with 13 bases in between. The CDR3 DNA is TGTGCCAGCAGCCCCAGGGGCAGGGCTGGGGCCAACGTCCTGACTTTC. Residues: CASSPRGRAGANVLTF.

This sequence joins TRBV27 and TRBJ2-7; TRBD1 is a possible D gene (7 bases). Germline-derived CDR1 and CDR2 are MNHEY and SMNVEV (reference sequence). This CDR3 is 14 amino acids long. V was shortened by 3 bases and J by 5 bases, with 14 bases between the two germline ends. The CDR3 protein is CASSLGRGVNEQYF. CDR3 DNA: TGTGCCAGCAGTTTGGGCAGGGGGGTCAACGAGCAGTACTTC.

This chain links TRBV25-1 with TRBJ1-1; the D gene is possibly TRBD1 (5 bases). This CDR3 is built from 18 residues. Trimming left V 4 bases short and J 0 bases short, with 21 bases between. CDR1 is MGHDK and CDR2 is SYGVNS in the germline V gene. CDR3 in DNA: TGTGCCAGCAGTGGCGGACACGGAGGAAATTTTATGAACACTGAAGCTTTCTTT. The encoded protein is CASSGGHGGNFMNTEAFF.